This T cell receptor (beta chain) is from a study of blood T cell repertoires in COVID-19. The overall study: Sites across the United States, Italy and Spain contributed samples from acute and convalescent COVID-19. PBMCs, B-cell-depleted T cells, or T cells provided the cDNA or gDNA that made up the material.

A case of COVID-19 had been met by exposed participants within 2 weeks before study entry. V was clipped by 3 bases and J by 4 bases; unmatched bases: 7. The CDR3 sequence is 15 residues long. Germline CDR1 KGHSH, CDR2 LQKENI. The assay was immunoSEQ multiplex PCR, and TCRdb's table has in-frame clones only and misses some. This table has 150,000 to 200,000 clones, approximately 88% appearing once. The receptor was derived from a man aged 65-85 years who had been exposed to COVID-19. The sequenced material came from PBMCs or T cells enriched from blood (not recorded which). The J gene is TRBJ2-3, the V gene TRBV18; 7 bases are shared with TRBD2. CDR3 sequence: CASSPVREVSDTQYF. DNA of the CDR3: TGTGCCAGCTCACCGGTACGGGAGGTCTCAGATACGCAGTATTTT.